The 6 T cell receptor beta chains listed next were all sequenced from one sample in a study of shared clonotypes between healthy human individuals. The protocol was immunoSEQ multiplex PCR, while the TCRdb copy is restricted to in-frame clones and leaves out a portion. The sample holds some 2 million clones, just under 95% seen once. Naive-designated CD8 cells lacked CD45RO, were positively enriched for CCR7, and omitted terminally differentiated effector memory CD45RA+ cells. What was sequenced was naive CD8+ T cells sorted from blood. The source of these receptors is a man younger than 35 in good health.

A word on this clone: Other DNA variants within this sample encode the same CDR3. The CDR3 DNA reads as TGTGCCATCAGCGAGGACAGCTACGAGCAGTACTTC. This translates into CAISEDSYEQYF. The V call is TRBV10-3, the J call TRBJ2-7, with a tentative D call TRBD1 (6 bases). This CDR3 contains 12 residues. V was cut by 6 bases and J by 3 bases, with 9 bases left in between. Germline CDR1 ENHRY, CDR2 SYGVKD.

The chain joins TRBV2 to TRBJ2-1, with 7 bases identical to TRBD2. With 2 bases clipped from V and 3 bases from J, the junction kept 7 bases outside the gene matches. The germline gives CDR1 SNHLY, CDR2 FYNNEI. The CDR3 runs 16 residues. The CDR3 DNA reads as TGTGCCAGCAGTGAACCGGGTCTAGCGGACTACAATGAGCAGTTCTTC. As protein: CASSEPGLADYNEQFF. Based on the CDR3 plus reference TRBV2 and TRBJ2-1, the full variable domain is EPEVTQTPSHQVTQMGQEVILRCVPISNHLYFYWYRQILGQKVEFLVSFYNNEISEKSEIFDDQFSVERPDGSNFTLKIRSTKLEDSAMYFCASSEPGLADYNEQFFGPGTRLTVL.

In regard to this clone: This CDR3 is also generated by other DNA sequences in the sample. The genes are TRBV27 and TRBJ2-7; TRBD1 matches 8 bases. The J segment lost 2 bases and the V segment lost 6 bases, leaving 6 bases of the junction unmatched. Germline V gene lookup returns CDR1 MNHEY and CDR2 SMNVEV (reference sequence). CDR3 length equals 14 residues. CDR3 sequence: CASSPGTGPYEQYF. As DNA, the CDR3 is TGTGCCAGCAGCCCTGGGACAGGTCCCTACGAGCAGTACTTC.

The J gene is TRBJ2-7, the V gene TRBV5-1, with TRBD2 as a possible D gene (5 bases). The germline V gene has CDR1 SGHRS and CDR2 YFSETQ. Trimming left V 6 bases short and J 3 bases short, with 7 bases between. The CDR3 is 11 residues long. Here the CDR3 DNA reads TGCGCCAGCACGGGGAACTACGAGCAGTACTTC. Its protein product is CASTGNYEQYF.

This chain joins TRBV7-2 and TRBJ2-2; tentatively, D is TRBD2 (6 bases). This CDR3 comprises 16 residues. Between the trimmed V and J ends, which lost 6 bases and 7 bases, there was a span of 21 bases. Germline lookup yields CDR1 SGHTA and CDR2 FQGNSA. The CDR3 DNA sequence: TGTGCCAGCAGTTCTTATCTCAGCGGGTTAATCGGGGAGCTGTTTTTT. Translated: CASSSYLSGLIGELFF. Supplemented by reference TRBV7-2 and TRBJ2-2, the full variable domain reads GAGVSQSPSNKVTEKGKDVELRCDPISGHTALYWYRQSLGQGLEFLIYFQGNSAPDKSGLPSDRFSAERTGGSVSTLTIQRTQQEDSAVYLCASSSYLSGLIGELFFGEGSRLTVL.

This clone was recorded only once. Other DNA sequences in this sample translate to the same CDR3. The CDR3 loop is CASSLRGEETQYF. For the CDR3, the DNA is TGTGCCAGCAGCTTGAGGGGTGAAGAGACCCAGTACTTC. The chain joins TRBV5-4 to TRBJ2-5, with D perhaps matching TRBD1 (5 bases). Per germline, CDR1 SGHNT and CDR2 YYREEE (reference sequence). The V end was cut by 1 base, the J end by 3 bases, with 7 bases between. CDR3 length: 13 residues.